This is a list of T cell receptor beta chains from one sample in a study of T cell changes during pregnancy in multiple sclerosis. Here immunoSEQ multiplex PCR was the method, and the copy in TCRdb shows in-frame clones only, minus some. In the table there are 85,000 to 110,000 clones, almost 95% of which are singletons. Sequencing was performed on peripheral blood, taken after pregnancy. The receptor source for this set is a female donor with multiple sclerosis, enrolled in a pregnancy study. Each CDR3 is given with its conserved first and last residue. Fields, in order: J gene, D gene, clone size, V gene, CDR3 DNA, CDR3 protein. The D gene is left open where the match is weak. Expanded clones are given a class, and other clones once, few, many or no size at all.

>TRBJ1-2|TRBD1|few|TRBV5-4
TGTGCCAGCAGCGGAAGGACAGGGTGGTACACCTTC
CASSGRTGWYTF
>TRBJ1-1|TRBD1|NA|TRBV5-5
TGTGCCAGCAGCTTCTTTGACCAGGGGGCTGGAGCTTTCTTT
CASSFFDQGAGAFF
>TRBJ2-1|NA|NA|TRBV7-6
TGTGCCAGCAGCTTGGGACAATCGGGCGAGCAGTTCTTC
CASSLGQSGEQFF
>TRBJ1-1|NA|NA|TRBV10-3
TGTGCCATCAGTGACTTCGGGGAAGAGAACACTGAAGCTTTCTTT
CAISDFGEENTEAFF
>TRBJ1-5|NA|NA|TRBV27
TGTGCCAGCGCCAACGGTCCCTCTTGGCATTTT
CASANGPSWHF
>TRBJ1-1|NA|once|TRBV7-7
TGTGCCAGCAGCTTAGCGCAGGGAACTGAAGCTTTCTTT
CASSLAQGTEAFF
>TRBJ1-4|NA|NA|TRBV7-9
TGTGCCAGCAGCACTGGGGCGACTAATGAAAAACTGTTTTTT
CASSTGATNEKLFF
>TRBJ2-7|TRBD2|NA|TRBV7-6
TGTGCCAGCAGCTTTAGCGGGGGGGCAAGCGAGCAGTACTTC
CASSFSGGASEQYF
>TRBJ2-7|TRBD2|NA|TRBV6-6
TGTGCCAGCACCAATAGCGGGGGACCAACCTACGAGCAGTACTTC
CASTNSGGPTYEQYF
>TRBJ1-3|NA|NA|TRBV4-3
TGCGCCAGCAGCCCAACGGGGGGCTATGGAAACACCATATATTTT
CASSPTGGYGNTIYF
>TRBJ1-2|TRBD1|NA|TRBV5-1
TGCGCCAGCAGCTTGGGGACAGGGACCTATGGCTACACCTTC
CASSLGTGTYGYTF
>TRBJ2-7|TRBD2|NA|TRBV2
TGTGCCAGCAGTGGACTAGCGGGCTACGAGCAGTACTTC
CASSGLAGYEQYF
>TRBJ1-1|NA|once|TRBV7-6
TGTGCCAGCAGCTCCGGGACATCGTTGAACACTGAAGCTTTCTTT
CASSSGTSLNTEAFF
>TRBJ1-2|NA|NA|TRBV14
TGTGCCAGCAGCCAAGATAAGAGAGGGTCCTATGGCTACACCTTC
CASSQDKRGSYGYTF